Shown below are 8 T cell receptor beta chains from a single sample sequenced in a study of graft-versus-host responses after intestinal transplantation. Repertoires were generated with immunoSEQ multiplex PCR, while TCRdb's copy carries only in-frame clones and drops some. The table shows several thousand clones, with around 63% occurring only once. Lymphocytes (intraepithelial and lamina propria) were released by processing the graft tissue. The material sequenced was ileum tissue, taken approximately 35 weeks after intestinal transplantation. The receptors here all came from a human patient who received an intestinal transplant, so some T cells may come from the graft donor.

The chain employs TRBV15 and TRBJ1-1; D is undetermined. Looked up from germline, CDR1 is LNHNV and CDR2 is YYDKDF (reference sequence). Trimming removed 3 bases from V and 4 bases from J, with 15 bases in between. This CDR3 comprises 15 residues. CDR3 DNA sequence: TGTGCCACCAGCAGTTCGGGCAGCGAGACCACTGAAGCTTTCTTT. It yields the protein CATSSSGSETTEAFF.

Only a few counts were recorded for this clone. The rearrangement uses TRBV5-5 and TRBJ2-5; 7 nucleotides agree with TRBD1. Germline CDR1 SGHKS, CDR2 YYEKEE (reference sequence). V shed 4 bases, J shed 2 bases, and the junction held 5 bases outside the gene matches. The CDR3 totals 14 residues. The CDR3 is CASSPGQPQETQYF. The CDR3 nucleotides read TGTGCCAGCAGCCCGGGACAGCCACAAGAGACCCAGTACTTC. Full variable domain (outside the CDR3, taken from reference TRBV5-5 and TRBJ2-5): DAGVTQSPTHLIKTRGQQVTLRCSPISGHKSVSWYQQVLGQGPQFIFQYYEKEERGRGNFPDRFSARQFPNYSSELNVNALLLGDSALYLCASSPGQPQETQYFGPGTRLLVL.

This chain uses TRBV9 with TRBJ2-7; D gene unclear. The CDR3 runs to 10 residues. Germline lookup yields CDR1 SGDLS and CDR2 YYNGEE. Trimming removed 3 bases at V and 2 bases at J, with 0 bases between. The CDR3 nucleotides are TGTGCCAGCAGCGCCTACGAGCAGTACGTC. Amino acid sequence: CASSAYEQYV.

This chain connects TRBV5-1 to TRBJ2-5, with D perhaps given as TRBD1 or TRBD2 (5 bases each). Germline CDR1 and CDR2: SGHRS and YFSETQ. Trimming stripped 2 bases from V and 1 base from J, with 9 bases between. CDR3 length: 14 residues. The CDR3 nucleotides read TGCGCCAGCAGCTTAGGGACCCCCCAAGAGACCCAGTACTTC. It translates to CASSLGTPQETQYF.

V gene TRBV5-4 combines with J gene TRBJ1-2, with D possibly TRBD1 on 6 matching bases. This CDR3 comprises 15 residues. The germline V and J ends were trimmed by 5 bases and 5 bases, with 19 bases remaining between them. The germline CDR1 and CDR2 sequences are SGHNT and YYREEE (reference sequence). The CDR3 bases are TGTGCCAGCAGTCCTGGGCCCTCGACAGGTTATGGCTACACCTTC. The encoded protein is CASSPGPSTGYGYTF.

The V gene is TRBV5-4, the J gene TRBJ2-1; 14 bases agree with TRBD2. The germline CDR1 and CDR2 sequences are SGHNT and YYREEE (reference sequence). The CDR3 is 16 amino acids. With V trimmed by 4 bases and J by 5 bases, 5 bases remained unmatched. The CDR3 reads CASSRLAGGRHNEQFF. The CDR3 bases are TGTGCCAGCAGCCGACTAGCGGGGGGGCGACACAATGAGCAGTTCTTC.

The chain recombines TRBV6-6 with TRBJ1-6; 7 bases fit TRBD1. After removal of 6 bases from V and 9 bases from J, the junction contained 11 bases not matched to a gene. CDR3 size: 15 residues. Germline V lookup: CDR1 MNHNY, CDR2 SVGAGI (reference sequence). CDR3 nucleotide sequence: TGTGCCAGCAGGCAAACAGGGGACGGTCGTTCACCCCTCCACTTT. Protein product: CASRQTGDGRSPLHF.

V and J are TRBV27 and TRBJ1-3, with D possibly TRBD1 on 6 matching bases. Looked up from germline, CDR1 is MNHEY and CDR2 is SMNVEV (reference sequence). V lost 0 bases and J 4 bases, leaving 10 bases between the germline ends. The CDR3 has 15 amino acids. CDR3 coding DNA: TGTGCCAGCAGTTTATCGAGAGGGGGGGGAAACACCATATATTTT. Protein: CASSLSRGGGNTIYF.